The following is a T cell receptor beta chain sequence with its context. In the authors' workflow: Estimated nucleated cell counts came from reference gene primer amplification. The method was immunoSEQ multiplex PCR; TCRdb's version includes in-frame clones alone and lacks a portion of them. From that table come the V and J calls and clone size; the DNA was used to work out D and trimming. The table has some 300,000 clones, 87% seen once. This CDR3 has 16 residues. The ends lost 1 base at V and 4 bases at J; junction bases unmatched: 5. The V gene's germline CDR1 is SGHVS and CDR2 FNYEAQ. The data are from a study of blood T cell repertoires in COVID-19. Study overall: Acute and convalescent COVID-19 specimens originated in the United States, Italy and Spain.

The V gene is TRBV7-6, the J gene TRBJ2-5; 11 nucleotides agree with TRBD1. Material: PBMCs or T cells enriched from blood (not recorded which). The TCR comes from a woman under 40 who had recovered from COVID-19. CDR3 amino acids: CASSLGTGGVGETQYF. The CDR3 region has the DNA TGTGCCAGCAGCTTAGGGACAGGGGGCGTAGGAGAGACCCAGTACTTC.